This TCR beta chain was observed in a study of shared clonotypes between healthy human individuals (dated by TCRdb to the early 2020s). Notes on the research overall: Three men and a couple of women, aged 18 to 49 years, made up the cohort. For each donor, three plates each were used for CD4 naive and CD4 memory, two plates were used for CD8 naive, and one plate was used for CD8 memory. Blood TCR repertoires of five healthy adults were deeply sequenced to estimate repertoire size and the extent of clonotype sharing between individuals. To increase sequencing depth and limit assay-specific biases, different laboratories used diverse techniques to prepare libraries and sequence TCR repertoires. Per donor, leukapheresis produced somewhere between about 0.9 and 10 billion PBMCs.

The germline V and J ends show losses of 1 base and 8 bases respectively, and no gene match explains 5 bases of the junction. Including cysteine and phenylalanine, the CDR3 has 15 amino acids. The only DNA kept is the CDR3, 45 bases in frame from the first base. From the germline V gene (reference sequence), CDR1 is SEHNR and CDR2 is FQNEAQ. Results the study describes overall, beyond this receptor: Pairwise subsampling led to the expectation that sequencing depth would affect the degree of clonotype sharing among donors. Sampling was limited to blood, and TCR repertoires in tissue likely differ from TCR repertoires in blood. Even with the large sequencing depth, rarefaction of the sorted-subset datasets indicated that sequencing was incomplete. Across a handful of donors, around 5% of naive CD4, over 3% of naive CD8, 2% to 2.5% of memory CD4, and under 0.45% of memory CD8 clonotypes were shared. Naive subsets generally had larger estimated clonotype richness than memory subsets. Compared with non-shared clonotypes, the clonotypes found in all four sorted-subset donors had higher generation probabilities. The small number of donors limited the genetic and exposure-history diversity represented.

TCR CDR3 regions were amplified from genomic DNA by multiplex PCR using the deep immunoSEQ assay. For each cell subset, the extracted genomic DNA was distributed evenly across all wells of several immunoSEQ 96-well plates, and each plate served as one replicate. For sorted subsets, each replicate PCR was loaded with around 220 ng genomic DNA, equivalent to about 30,000 T cell genomes. The purified libraries were quantified using a Qubit 3.0 fluorometer, sized with a Bioanalyzer 2100, and then quantified again using the KAPA Library Quantification kit. Every immunoSEQ 96-well plate was sequenced on a separate single-read 150-cycle Illumina NextSeq 550 flow cell. Per the authors' processing: The immunoSEQ output contained only junctional sequences without quality scores, so filtering could not match that applied to full-length reads. To assign V/J genes and CDR3, sequences were annotated against IMGT germline references using PyIR, a Python wrapper for IgBLAST v1.9. Reads with weak V/J assignments (E-value above 1e-6), missing CDR3, stop codons, out-of-frame junctions, or ambiguous translated residues were removed. V3J clonotypes were defined as sequences sharing an identical inferred V gene, J gene, and CDR3 amino acid sequence. The percentage overlap between two repertoires was calculated by dividing the number of shared unique clonotypes by the size of the smaller repertoire. RTK rarefaction, the Chao1 estimator, and Recon v2.1 estimates of unobserved clonotypes were used to assess repertoire richness. Generation probabilities for all TCRbeta clonotypes obtained by the gDNA method from a few donors were computed using OLGA. What TCRdb holds here is the immuneACCESS table cut down to in-frame rearrangements. Part of the clones is not present; checked against another copy, under half of the missing clones reflect an unresolved V gene, and the others are unexplained. V, J and clone size are taken as reported in that table, and D and trimming were inferred from the DNA itself. The sample table shows about 2 million clones, and about 95% are seen once. The ten largest clones represent approximately 1.2% of the sample.

CD8 naive samples consisted of CD45RO-negative cells that were positively selected for CCR7, yielding a CD45RA+CCR7+ population without TemRA cells. The donors were healthy, HIV-negative adults who had no recently reported acute infections or vaccinations. Every donor was a Caucasian adult residing in Nashville, Tennessee, USA. After blood collection by leukapheresis, PBMCs were isolated using Ficoll-Histopaque density gradient centrifugation and then cryopreserved in the vapor phase of liquid nitrogen. Analytical flow cytometry was used to check the purity and quantity of every magnetically sorted T cell population. Genomic DNA was isolated from every sorted fraction and measured by UV absorbance on a Nanodrop 2000c. Of note for this clone: The antigen this receptor binds is unknown. Per-base qualities were not stored, and no clone one base away is much larger. Different DNA sequences within this sample yield the same CDR3.

The receptor was derived from a man between 18 and 29 years old in good health. Recombination joined TRBV7-9 with TRBJ2-1, with 10 bases matching TRBD2. Sequences were obtained from naive CD8+ T cells sorted from blood. The cell subset or site label, read with the paper, signifies: CD45RA+CCR7+. The bases are TGTGCCAGCAGCTTAGTTCTAGCGGGAGTTGATGAGCAGTTCTTC. Translated, this gives CASSLVLAGVDEQFF.